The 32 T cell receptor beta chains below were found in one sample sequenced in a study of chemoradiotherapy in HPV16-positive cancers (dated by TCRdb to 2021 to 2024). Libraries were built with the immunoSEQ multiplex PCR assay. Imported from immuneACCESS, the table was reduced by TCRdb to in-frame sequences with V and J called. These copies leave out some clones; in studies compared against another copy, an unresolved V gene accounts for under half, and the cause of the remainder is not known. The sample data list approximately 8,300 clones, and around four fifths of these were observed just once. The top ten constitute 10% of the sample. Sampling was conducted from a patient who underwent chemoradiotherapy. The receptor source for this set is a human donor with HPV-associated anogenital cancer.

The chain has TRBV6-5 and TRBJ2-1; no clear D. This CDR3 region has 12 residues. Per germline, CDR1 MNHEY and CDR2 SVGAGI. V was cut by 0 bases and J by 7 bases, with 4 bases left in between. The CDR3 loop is CASSYSGNEQFF. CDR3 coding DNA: TGTGCCAGCAGTTACTCGGGTAATGAGCAGTTCTTC.

This chain's CDR3 is CASSSRQGKDSPLHF. The CDR3 DNA reads as TGTGCCAGCAGCTCCCGACAGGGAAAGGATTCACCCCTCCACTTT. The chain employs TRBV7-2 and TRBJ1-6; 7 nucleotides line up with TRBD1. V lost 4 bases, J lost 8 bases, and 8 bases stayed unmatched. The germline V gene has CDR1 SGHTA and CDR2 FQGNSA. This CDR3 region has 15 residues.

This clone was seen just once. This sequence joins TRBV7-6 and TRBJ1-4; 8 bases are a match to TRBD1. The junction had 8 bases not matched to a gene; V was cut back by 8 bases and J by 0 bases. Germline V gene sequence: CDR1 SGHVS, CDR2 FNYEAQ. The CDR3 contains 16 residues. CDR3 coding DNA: TGTGCCAGCCAATCCGGGACAGGCCCAACTAATGAAAAACTGTTTTTT. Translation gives CASQSGTGPTNEKLFF.

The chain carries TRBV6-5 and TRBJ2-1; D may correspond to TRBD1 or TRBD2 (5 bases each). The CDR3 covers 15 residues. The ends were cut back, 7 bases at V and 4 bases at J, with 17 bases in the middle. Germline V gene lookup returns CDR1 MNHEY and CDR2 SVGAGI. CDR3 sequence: CASTRDRGLYNEQFF. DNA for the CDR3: TGTGCCAGCACCCGCGACCGGGGCCTTTACAATGAGCAGTTCTTC.

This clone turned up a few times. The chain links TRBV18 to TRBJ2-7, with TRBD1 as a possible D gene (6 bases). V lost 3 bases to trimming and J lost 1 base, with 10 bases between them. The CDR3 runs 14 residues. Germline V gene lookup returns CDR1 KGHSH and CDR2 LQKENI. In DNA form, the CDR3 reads TGTGCCAGCTCACCCGACAGGAATTCCTACGAGCAGTACTTC. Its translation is CASSPDRNSYEQYF.

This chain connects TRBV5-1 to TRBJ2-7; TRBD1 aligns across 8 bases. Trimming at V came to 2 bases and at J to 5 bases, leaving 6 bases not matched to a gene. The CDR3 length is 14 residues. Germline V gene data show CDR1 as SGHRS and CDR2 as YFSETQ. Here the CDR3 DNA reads TGCGCCAGCAGCTTTCGACAGGGGTTCCACGAGCAGTACTTC. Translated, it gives CASSFRQGFHEQYF. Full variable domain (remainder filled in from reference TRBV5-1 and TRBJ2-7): KAGVTQTPRYLIKTRGQQVTLSCSPISGHRSVSWYQQTPGQGLQFLFEYFSETQRNKGNFPGRFSGRQFSNSRSEMNVSTLELGDSALYLCASSFRQGFHEQYFGPGTRLTVT.

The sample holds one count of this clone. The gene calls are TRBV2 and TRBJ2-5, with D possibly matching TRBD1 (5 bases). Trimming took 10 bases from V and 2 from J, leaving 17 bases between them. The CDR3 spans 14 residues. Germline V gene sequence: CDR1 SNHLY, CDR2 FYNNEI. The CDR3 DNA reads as TGTGCCACCAGAGGAACAGGTACTCAAGAGACCCAGTACTTC. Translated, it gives CATRGTGTQETQYF.

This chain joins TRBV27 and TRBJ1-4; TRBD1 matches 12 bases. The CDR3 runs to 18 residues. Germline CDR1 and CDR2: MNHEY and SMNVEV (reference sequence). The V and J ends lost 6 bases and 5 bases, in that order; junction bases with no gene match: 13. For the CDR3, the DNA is TGTGCCAGCAGGGGGGGGGACAGGGGGCGCGGATGGAATGAAAAACTGTTTTTT. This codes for CASRGGDRGRGWNEKLFF.

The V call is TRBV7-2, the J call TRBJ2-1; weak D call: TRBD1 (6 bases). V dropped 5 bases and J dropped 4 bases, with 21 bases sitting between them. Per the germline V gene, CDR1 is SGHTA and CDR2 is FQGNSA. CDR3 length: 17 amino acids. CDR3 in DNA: TGTGCCAGCAGCCGACGACAGGACGCCTATACTTACAATGAGCAGTTCTTC. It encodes CASSRRQDAYTYNEQFF.

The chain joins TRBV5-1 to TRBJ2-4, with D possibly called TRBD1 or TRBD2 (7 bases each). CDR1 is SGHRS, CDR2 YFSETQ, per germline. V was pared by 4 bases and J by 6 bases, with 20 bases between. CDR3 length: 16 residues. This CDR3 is CASSKDTGAGANIQYF. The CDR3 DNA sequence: TGCGCCAGCAGCAAGGACACAGGGGCGGGGGCAAACATTCAGTACTTC.

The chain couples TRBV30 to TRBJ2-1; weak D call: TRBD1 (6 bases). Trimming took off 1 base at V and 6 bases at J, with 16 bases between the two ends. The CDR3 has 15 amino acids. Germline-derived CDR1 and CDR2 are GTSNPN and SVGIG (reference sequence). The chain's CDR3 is CAWSELGGLPNEQFF. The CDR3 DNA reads TGTGCCTGGAGTGAATTAGGGGGATTACCCAATGAGCAGTTCTTC.

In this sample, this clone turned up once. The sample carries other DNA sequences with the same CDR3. The chain's CDR3 is CASSFTGGGYGYTF. CDR3 DNA sequence: TGTGCCAGCAGCTTTACAGGAGGGGGCTATGGCTACACCTTC. The chain uses TRBV5-4 and TRBJ1-2, with D maybe TRBD1 (6 bases). The CDR3 length is 14 residues. Trimming stripped 2 bases from V and 4 bases from J, with 12 bases between. In germline, CDR1 is SGHNT, CDR2 YYREEE (reference sequence). Looking up the rest from reference TRBV5-4 and TRBJ1-2 gives the full variable domain: ETGVTQSPTHLIKTRGQQVTLRCSSQSGHNTVSWYQQALGQGPQFIFQYYREEENGRGNFPPRFSGLQFPNYSSELNVNALELDDSALYLCASSFTGGGYGYTFGSGTRLTVV.

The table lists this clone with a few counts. CDR3 in amino acids: CASSLWRGSYNSPLHF. DNA for the CDR3: TGTGCCAGCAGCTTATGGAGAGGGTCTTATAATTCACCCCTCCACTTT. V gene TRBV7-2 combines with J gene TRBJ1-6; D is unresolved. Germline V lookup: CDR1 SGHTA, CDR2 FQGNSA. The V gene lost 2 bases and the J gene lost 4 bases, with 12 bases spanning the gap. The CDR3 consists of 16 residues.

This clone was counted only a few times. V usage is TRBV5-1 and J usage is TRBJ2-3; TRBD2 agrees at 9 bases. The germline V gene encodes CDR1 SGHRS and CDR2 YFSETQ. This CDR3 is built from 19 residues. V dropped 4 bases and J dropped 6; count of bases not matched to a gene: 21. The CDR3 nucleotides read TGCGCCAGCAGCCCGGGGGTGGCTAGCGGGGTCCTCACACGGGATACGCAGTATTTT. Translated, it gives CASSPGVASGVLTRDTQYF.

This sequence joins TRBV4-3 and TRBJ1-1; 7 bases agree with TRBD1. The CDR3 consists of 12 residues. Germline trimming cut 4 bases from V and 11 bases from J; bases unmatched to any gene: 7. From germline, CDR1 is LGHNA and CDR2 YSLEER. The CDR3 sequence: CASSLYRGEAFF. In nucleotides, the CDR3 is TGCGCCAGCAGCCTCTACAGGGGAGAGGCTTTCTTT.

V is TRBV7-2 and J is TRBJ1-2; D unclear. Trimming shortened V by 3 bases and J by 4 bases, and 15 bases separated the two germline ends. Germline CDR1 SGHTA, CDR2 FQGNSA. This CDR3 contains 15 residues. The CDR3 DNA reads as TGTGCCAGCAGCTTCAAATCGGCCCCTGGCTATGGCTACACCTTC. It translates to CASSFKSAPGYGYTF.

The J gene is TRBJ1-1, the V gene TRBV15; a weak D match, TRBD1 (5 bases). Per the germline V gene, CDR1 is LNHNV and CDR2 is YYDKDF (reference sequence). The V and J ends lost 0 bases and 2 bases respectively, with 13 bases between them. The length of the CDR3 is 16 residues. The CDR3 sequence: CATSRDLGETNTEAFF. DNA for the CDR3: TGTGCCACCAGCAGAGATTTAGGGGAAACTAACACTGAAGCTTTCTTT.

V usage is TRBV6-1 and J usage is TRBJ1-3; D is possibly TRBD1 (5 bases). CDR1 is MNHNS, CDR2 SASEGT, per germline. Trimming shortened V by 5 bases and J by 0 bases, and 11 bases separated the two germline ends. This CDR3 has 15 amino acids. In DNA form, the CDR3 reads TGTGCCAGCAGTTCTTCAGGGATCTCTGGAAACACCATATATTTT. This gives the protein CASSSSGISGNTIYF.

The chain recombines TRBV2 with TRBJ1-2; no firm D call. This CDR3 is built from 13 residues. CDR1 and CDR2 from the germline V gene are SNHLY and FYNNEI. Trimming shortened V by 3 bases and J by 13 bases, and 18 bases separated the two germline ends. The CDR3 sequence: CASSEGWGRVVTF. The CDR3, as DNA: TGTGCCAGCAGTGAGGGTTGGGGTCGGGTGGTCACCTTC.

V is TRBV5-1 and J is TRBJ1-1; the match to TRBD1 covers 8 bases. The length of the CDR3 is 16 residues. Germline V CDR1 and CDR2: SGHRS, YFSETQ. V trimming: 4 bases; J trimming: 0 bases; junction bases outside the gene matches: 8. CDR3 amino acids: CASSPRDRTMNTEAFF. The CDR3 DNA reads TGCGCCAGCAGCCCACGGGACAGGACGATGAACACTGAAGCTTTCTTT.

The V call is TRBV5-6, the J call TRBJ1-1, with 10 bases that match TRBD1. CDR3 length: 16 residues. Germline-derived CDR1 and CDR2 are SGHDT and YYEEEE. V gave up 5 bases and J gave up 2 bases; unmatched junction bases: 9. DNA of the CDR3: TGTGCCAGCAGTTCATCCGGGACAGGGGTTAACACTGAAGCTTTCTTT. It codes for CASSSSGTGVNTEAFF. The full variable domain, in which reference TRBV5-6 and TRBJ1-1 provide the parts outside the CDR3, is DAGVTQSPTHLIKTRGQQVTLRCSPKSGHDTVSWYQQALGQGPQFIFQYYEEEERQRGNFPDRFSGHQFPNYSSELNVNALLLGDSALYLCASSSSGTGVNTEAFFGQGTRLTVV.

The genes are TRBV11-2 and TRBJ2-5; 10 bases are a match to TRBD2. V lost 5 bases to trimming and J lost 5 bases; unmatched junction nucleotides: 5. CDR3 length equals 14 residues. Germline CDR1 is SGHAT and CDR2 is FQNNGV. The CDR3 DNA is TGTGCCAGCAGCAACCGACTAGCGGGCGAGACCCAGTACTTC. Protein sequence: CASSNRLAGETQYF.

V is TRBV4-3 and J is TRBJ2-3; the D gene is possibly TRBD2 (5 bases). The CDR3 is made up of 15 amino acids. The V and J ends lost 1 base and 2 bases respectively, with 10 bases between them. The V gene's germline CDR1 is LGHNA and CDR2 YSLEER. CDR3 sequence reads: CASSQVWTHTDTQYF. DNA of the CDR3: TGCGCCAGCAGCCAAGTGTGGACTCACACAGATACGCAGTATTTT.

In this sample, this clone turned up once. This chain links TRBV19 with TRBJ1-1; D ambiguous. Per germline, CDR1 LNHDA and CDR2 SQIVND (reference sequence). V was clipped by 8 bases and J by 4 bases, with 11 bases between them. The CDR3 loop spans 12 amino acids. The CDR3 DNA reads TGTGCCAGTTACTGGGAGGGCACTGAAGCTTTCTTT. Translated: CASYWEGTEAFF.

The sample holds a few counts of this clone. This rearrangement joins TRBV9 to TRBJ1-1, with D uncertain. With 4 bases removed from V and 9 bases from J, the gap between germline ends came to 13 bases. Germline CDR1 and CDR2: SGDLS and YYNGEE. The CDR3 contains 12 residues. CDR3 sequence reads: CASSPLQPQAFF. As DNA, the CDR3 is TGTGCCAGCAGCCCCCTCCAGCCACAAGCTTTCTTT. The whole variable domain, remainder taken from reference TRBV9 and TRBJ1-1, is DSGVTQTPKHLITATGQRVTLRCSPRSGDLSVYWYQQSLDQGLQFLIQYYNGEERAKGNILERFSAQQFPDLHSELNLSSLELGDSALYFCASSPLQPQAFFGQGTRLTVV.

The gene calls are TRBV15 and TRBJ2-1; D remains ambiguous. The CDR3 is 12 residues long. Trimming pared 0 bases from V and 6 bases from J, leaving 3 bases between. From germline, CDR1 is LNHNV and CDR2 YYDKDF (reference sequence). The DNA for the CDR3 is TGTGCCACCAGCAGAGATGCCAATGAGCAGTTCTTC. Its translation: CATSRDANEQFF.

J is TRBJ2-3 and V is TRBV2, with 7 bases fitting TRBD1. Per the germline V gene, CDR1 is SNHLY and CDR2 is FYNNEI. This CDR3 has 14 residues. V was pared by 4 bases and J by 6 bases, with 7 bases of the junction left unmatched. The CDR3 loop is CASSAGQVGDTQYF. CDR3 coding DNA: TGTGCCAGCAGTGCCGGACAGGTGGGGGATACGCAGTATTTT.

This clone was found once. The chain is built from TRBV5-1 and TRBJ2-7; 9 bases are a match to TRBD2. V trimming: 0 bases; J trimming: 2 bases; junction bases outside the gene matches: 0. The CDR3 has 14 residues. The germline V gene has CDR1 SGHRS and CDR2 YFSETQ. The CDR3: CASSLVAGAYEQYF. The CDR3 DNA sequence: TGCGCCAGCAGCTTGGTAGCGGGGGCCTACGAGCAGTACTTC. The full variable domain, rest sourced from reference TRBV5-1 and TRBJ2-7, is KAGVTQTPRYLIKTRGQQVTLSCSPISGHRSVSWYQQTPGQGLQFLFEYFSETQRNKGNFPGRFSGRQFSNSRSEMNVSTLELGDSALYLCASSLVAGAYEQYFGPGTRLTVT.

The CDR3 DNA follows: TGTGCCAGCAGCTCGGGACAGGGGGCTTCTCATGGCTACACCTTC. Its protein product is CASSSGQGASHGYTF. The chain couples TRBV5-4 to TRBJ1-2, with 12 nucleotides matching TRBD1. The CDR3 sequence is 15 residues long. The junction had 6 bases not matched to a gene; V was cut back by 3 bases and J by 6 bases. CDR1 is SGHNT and CDR2 is YYREEE in the germline V gene (reference sequence).

The chain's CDR3 is CASSRQGAYNSPLHF. As DNA, the CDR3 is TGTGCCAGCTCAAGACAGGGGGCATATAATTCACCCCTCCACTTT. The gene calls are TRBV18 and TRBJ1-6; the match to TRBD1 covers 10 bases. Germline values: CDR1 KGHSH, CDR2 LQKENI. The CDR3 is 15 amino acids. The ends lost 5 bases at V and 4 bases at J; junction bases unmatched: 2.

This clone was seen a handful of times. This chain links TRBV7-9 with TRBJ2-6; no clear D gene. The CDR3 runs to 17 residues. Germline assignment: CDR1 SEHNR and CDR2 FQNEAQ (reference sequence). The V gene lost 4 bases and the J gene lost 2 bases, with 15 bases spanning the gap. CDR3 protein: CASSSREWKAGANVLTF. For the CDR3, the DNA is TGTGCCAGCAGCTCCCGCGAGTGGAAAGCTGGGGCCAACGTCCTGACTTTC. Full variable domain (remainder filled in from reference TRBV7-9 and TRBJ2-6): DTGVSQNPRHKITKRGQNVTFRCDPISEHNRLYWYRQTLGQGPEFLTYFQNEAQLEKSRLLSDRFSAERPKGSFSTLEIQRTEQGDSAMYLCASSSREWKAGANVLTFGAGSRLTVL.

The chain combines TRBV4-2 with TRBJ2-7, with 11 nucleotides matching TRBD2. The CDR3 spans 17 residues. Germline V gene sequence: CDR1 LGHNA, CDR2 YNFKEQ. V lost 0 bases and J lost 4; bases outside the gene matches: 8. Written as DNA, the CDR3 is TGTGCCAGCAGCCAAGATGGGGGCGGGACTAGCGGATACGAGCAGTACTTC. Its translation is CASSQDGGGTSGYEQYF.